This T cell receptor (beta chain) was captured in a study of response to subunit inactivated influenza vaccine. In its sample, this clonotype was seen a few times. The V and J ends lost 3 bases and 2 bases respectively, with 8 bases between them. Germline loops: CDR1 MDHEN, CDR2 SYDVKM. There are 13 residues in the CDR3. One entry per CDR3 protein results from TCRdb running MiXCR on the RT-PCR reads. In the table there are approximately 500,000 distinct CDR3 sequences, around a quarter of which are singletons. This same sample was also part of a study on T cells expressing NK-cell markers. As that report states: It was by 5'RACE template switching with UMIs that TCR beta cDNA was made. T cells sorted in several experiments were restricted to alpha-beta TCR T cells by an anti-gamma-delta TCR antibody.

The chain combines TRBV28 with TRBJ2-7, with no clear D. The TCR comes from a man in his forties or fifties who received an inactivated influenza vaccine. The starting material was CD4+ T cells sorted from PBMCs, obtained 11 to 12 days after vaccination. This chain's CDR3 is CASSLGDPYEQYF. The CDR3, as DNA: TGTGCCAGCAGTTTGGGCGACCCCTACGAGCAGTACTTC.